This is a list of T cell receptor beta chains from one sample in a study of blood T cell repertoires in COVID-19. This table comes from immunoSEQ multiplex PCR, and its TCRdb copy is limited to in-frame clones, with some not included. The data show around 250,000 clones, around nine tenths seen once. The sample taken for sequencing was PBMCs or T cells enriched from blood (not recorded which). The source is a woman between 45 and 60 years old who had recovered from COVID-19. Each CDR3 is given with its conserved first and last residue. The order of the fields is J gene, D gene, V gene, clone size, CDR3 DNA, CDR3 protein. D genes are given only for firm matches. The size of a clone is reported for some rows only, either as once, few or many, or as a class for expanded clones.

TRBJ2-5	-	TRBV5-1	-	TGCGCCAGCAGCTTGGAGGACAGAGGATACCGGACCCAGTACTTC	CASSLEDRGYRTQYF
TRBJ2-3	TRBD1	TRBV6-5	-	TGTGCCAGCAGGCCGCCGGGACAGGGAGTAGGTACGCAGTATTTT	CASRPPGQGVGTQYF
TRBJ1-1	-	TRBV30	-	TGTGCCTGGAGTGTACCGGGGGGTGGCACTGAAGCTTTCTTT	CAWSVPGGGTEAFF
TRBJ2-7	TRBD2	TRBV7-2	once	TGTGCCAGCAGCTTAGCAGCGGGGGGCTACGAGCAGTACTTC	CASSLAAGGYEQYF
TRBJ2-6	-	TRBV6-1	-	TGTGCCAGCAGTGAGGGGGCCTCTGGGGCCAACGTCCTGACTTTC	CASSEGASGANVLTF
TRBJ1-1	TRBD1	TRBV6-5	-	TGTGCCAGCACCAGACAGGGGGCGGACACTGAAGCTTTCTTT	CASTRQGADTEAFF
TRBJ2-2	TRBD1	TRBV11-2	-	TGTGCCAGCAGCCTACTGAGGGGGCGGACCACCGGGGAGCTGTTTTTT	CASSLLRGRTTGELFF
TRBJ2-2	-	TRBV28	-	TGTGCCAGCCGGGCGGGTACGAACACCGGGGAGCTGTTTTTT	CASRAGTNTGELFF
TRBJ2-7	-	TRBV28	-	TGTGCCAGCACTCGTGGACAACGCACCTACGAGCAGTACTTC	CASTRGQRTYEQYF
TRBJ1-2	-	TRBV28	-	TGTGCCAGCAGTCTTTCGCCGGCCGCGGACTACACCTTC	CASSLSPAADYTF
TRBJ2-7	-	TRBV28	-	TGTGCCAGCACCAAACCTTATGACAGGTTCGAGCAGTACTTC	CASTKPYDRFEQYF
TRBJ2-7	TRBD2	TRBV27	-	TGTGCCAGCAGTTTATCCCCAACTAGCGGCTACGAGCAGTACTTC	CASSLSPTSGYEQYF
TRBJ1-5	-	TRBV3-1/TRBV3-2	-	TGTGCCAGCAGCGACCGCGGAGGGGACAGCAATCAGCCCCAGCATTTT	CASSDRGGDSNQPQHF
TRBJ1-2	-	TRBV9	-	TGTGCCAGCAGCGTCGACAGTCGCCTTTATGGCTACACCTTC	CASSVDSRLYGYTF
TRBJ2-1	TRBD1	TRBV5-4	-	TGTGCCAGCAGAGACAGGGGTAATGAGCAGTTCTTC	CASRDRGNEQFF
TRBJ1-5	-	TRBV15	-	TGTGCCACCAGCAGAGCAAGACAAGATCAGCCCCAGCATTTT	CATSRARQDQPQHF
TRBJ2-1	TRBD2	TRBV9	-	TGTGCCAGCAGCGTAGGACTAGCGGGAGTCGTTGAGCAGTTCTTC	CASSVGLAGVVEQFF
TRBJ1-2	TRBD1	TRBV6-6	once	TGTGCCAGCAGTCTCGACAGGGGATCGGGCTACACCTTC	CASSLDRGSGYTF
TRBJ1-1	-	TRBV12-3/TRBV12-4	-	TGTGCCAGCAGTTTCCGCGTGAACACTGAAGCTTTCTTT	CASSFRVNTEAFF
TRBJ2-7	-	TRBV7-2	-	TGTGCCAGCAGCTTAGCCCCCTTGGGCCTTGGATACGAGCAGTACTTC	CASSLAPLGLGYEQYF
TRBJ2-7	TRBD1	TRBV5-1	-	TGCGCCAGCAGCGGACAGGGGGCGGCTGCCTACGAGCAGTACTTC	CASSGQGAAAYEQYF
TRBJ1-2	TRBD1	TRBV4-1	-	TGCGCCAGCAGCCAACCGACTTCCGGGACAGCTAGTAACTATGGCTACACCTTC	CASSQPTSGTASNYGYTF
TRBJ2-1	-	TRBV11-3	-	TGTGCCAGCAGCTTAGCCGGGCCAGGGTCCAGTCCTGAGCAGTTCTTC	CASSLAGPGSSPEQFF
TRBJ1-2	-	TRBV18	-	TGTGCCAGCTCACCCGCGGCGCAGGGTGGCTACACCTTC	CASSPAAQGGYTF
TRBJ1-2	TRBD1	TRBV5-1	-	TGCGCCAGCAGACAGGGGTCACCCACTAACTATGGCTACACCTTC	CASRQGSPTNYGYTF
TRBJ2-2	-	TRBV25-1	-	TGTGCCAGCAGTGACCCCGGGACACACACCGGGGAGCTGTTTTTT	CASSDPGTHTGELFF
TRBJ2-1	TRBD2	TRBV3-1/TRBV3-2	-	TGTGCCAGCAGCCCGGGACTACGCTCCAATGAGCAGTTCTTC	CASSPGLRSNEQFF
TRBJ1-1	TRBD1	TRBV25-1	few	TGTGCCAGCGGACCGACAGGGCCCATGAACACTGAAGCTTTCTTT	CASGPTGPMNTEAFF
TRBJ2-5	TRBD2	TRBV14	-	TGTGCCAGCAGCCAAGGAAAAGGGACTAGCGTTTCGCTTAAAGAGACCCAGTACTTC	CASSQGKGTSVSLKETQYF
TRBJ2-5	-	TRBV4-1	-	TGCGCCAGCAGCCAAGTGGCTAGACCCGAGACCCAGTACTTC	CASSQVARPETQYF
TRBJ2-5	TRBD2	TRBV28	-	TGTGCCAGCAGTCCCCCGGGGGGTGCAGAGACCCAGTACTTC	CASSPPGGAETQYF
TRBJ2-7	-	TRBV7-8	few	TGTGCCAGCAGCCGGATTAGGAGGAACTCCTACGAGCAGTACTTC	CASSRIRRNSYEQYF
TRBJ1-2	TRBD1	TRBV6-5	-	TGTGCCAGCAGCCGGGACAGGGAGGATGGCTACACCTTC	CASSRDREDGYTF
TRBJ1-6	TRBD1	TRBV10-3	few	TGTGCCATCAATTCCGGACAGGGTTATTCACCCCTCCACTTT	CAINSGQGYSPLHF